Listed below are T cell receptor beta chains from one sample, sequenced in a study of shared clonotypes between healthy human individuals. Sequencing was performed with immunoSEQ multiplex PCR; in TCRdb, only in-frame clones are kept and a portion is missing. The data contain some 2.1 million clones, roughly 94% of them singletons. The sequenced sample consisted of naive CD4+ T cells sorted from blood. The receptors shown here come from a young man in good health. Both conserved end residues are part of each CDR3. A D gene is named only where the DNA matches it firmly.

TRBJ1-6,TRBV6-1,TRBD1,TGTGCCAGCAGAGACAGGGTGGGGTATTCACCCCTCCACTTT,CASRDRVGYSPLHF
TRBJ2-7,TRBV18,TRBD1,TGTGCCAGCTCACCAGACAGGGCCTCCTACGAGCAGTACTTC,CASSPDRASYEQYF
TRBJ2-2,TRBV21-1,NA,TGTGCCAGCAGCAACCGGGACAGGGGGAGGACCGGGGAGCTGTTTTTT,CASSNRDRGRTGELFF
TRBJ1-2,TRBV11-2,NA,TGTGCCAGCAGCATCCTGGGGATTAACTATGGCTACACCTTC,CASSILGINYGYTF
TRBJ1-1,TRBV6-5,NA,TGTGCCAGCAGGCCTACAGGGACCACTGAAGCTTTCTTT,CASRPTGTTEAFF
TRBJ2-7,TRBV5-1,TRBD1,TGCGCCAGCAGCCCGGACCCGGGACAGTATTACGAGCAGTACTTC,CASSPDPGQYYEQYF
TRBJ1-1,TRBV10-3,NA,TGTGCCATCAGTGAGACACCGGGGGACTCAATGAACACTGAAGCTTTCTTT,CAISETPGDSMNTEAFF
TRBJ1-3,TRBV12-5,TRBD1,TGTGCTAGTGGCCTACGACAGGGGGATGCGGACACCATATATTTT,CASGLRQGDADTIYF
TRBJ1-3,TRBV6-1,NA,TGTGCCAGCAGTGAAGCGGGACTTAGGAACACCATATATTTT,CASSEAGLRNTIYF
TRBJ1-3,TRBV30,NA,TGTGCCTGGAGTGTAAATCCTGGAAACACCATATATTTT,CAWSVNPGNTIYF
TRBJ2-3,TRBV7-9,TRBD2,TGTGCCAGCACCGCTAGCGGGGGCACAGATACGCAGTATTTT,CASTASGGTDTQYF
TRBJ2-7,TRBV11-2,NA,TGTGCCAGCAGCTTCCAGACAGTCTCCTACGAGCAGTACTTC,CASSFQTVSYEQYF
TRBJ2-3,TRBV29-1,NA,TGCAGCGTCCGGAAAAGCACAGATACGCAGTATTTT,CSVRKSTDTQYF
TRBJ1-1,TRBV5-4,NA,TGTGCCAGCAGCTTACCAGAAAAGAACACTGAAGCTTTCTTT,CASSLPEKNTEAFF
TRBJ1-1,TRBV7-2,NA,TGTGCCAGCGGATCCAGGGAAACTGAAGCTTTCTTT,CASGSRETEAFF
TRBJ2-7,TRBV29-1,TRBD1,TGCAGCGTTGAAGGAATGTCAGGGGGCGCAAGAGCCTACGAGCAGTACTTC,CSVEGMSGGARAYEQYF
TRBJ2-7,TRBV4-1,NA,TGCGCCAGCAGCCAGCCGGACAGATACTCCTACGAGCAGTACTTC,CASSQPDRYSYEQYF
TRBJ2-3,TRBV25-1,NA,TGTGCCAGCAGTGAATCAGGCAGGACAGATACGCAGTATTTT,CASSESGRTDTQYF
TRBJ1-2,TRBV6-1,NA,TGTGCCAGCAGGCCCCGGGAACTATCCTATGGCTACACCTTC,CASRPRELSYGYTF
TRBJ1-2,TRBV25-1,NA,TGTGCCAGCAGTGAAGGAGTTTATGGCTACACCTTC,CASSEGVYGYTF
TRBJ2-5,TRBV6-6,TRBD2,TGTGCCAGCAGTTTTCCCGCTAGCGGGCAAGAGACCCAGTACTTC,CASSFPASGQETQYF
TRBJ2-7,TRBV28,NA,TGTGCCAGCAGGTCGTCCTCCTACGAGCAGTACTTC,CASRSSSYEQYF
TRBJ2-1,TRBV4-3,TRBD2,TGCGCCAGCAGCCTCGAAGGCCCGACTAGCGGGAGCTACCATGAGCAGTTCTTC,CASSLEGPTSGSYHEQFF
TRBJ2-5,TRBV29-1,NA,TGCAGCGTTGAGAAAGGGGGGGAGACCCAGTACTTC,CSVEKGGETQYF
TRBJ2-2,TRBV5-1,NA,TGCGCCAGCAGCTTGGGGAGCGGAGCGCCTTCCACCGGGGAGCTGTTTTTT,CASSLGSGAPSTGELFF